This T cell receptor (beta chain) was sequenced for a study of shared clonotypes between healthy human individuals. Findings and limits, study-wide: The sharing of about 5% of naive CD4 clonotypes was seen across several donors.

V was pared by 0 bases and J by 3 bases, with 10 bases between. Germline V lookup: CDR1 SGDLS, CDR2 YYNGEE. The CDR3 is 15 amino acids. Produced via immunoSEQ multiplex PCR; TCRdb's table is partial and in-frame only. The sample includes 2 million to 3 million clones, approximately 93% of them seen just once. It was into CD45RA+ naive and CD45RA-negative memory subsets that the CD4+ cells were split. With respect to this clone: Its target is unknown.

The sequenced sample was naive CD4+ T cells from PBMCs. Sample subset: CD45RA+ positively selected. V gene TRBV9 combines with J gene TRBJ2-1; D possibly corresponds to TRBD2 (6 bases). The origin of this receptor is a man between 18 and 29 years old in good health. Some clones in this sample may be carry-over from other donors' samples. The CDR3 DNA follows: TGTGCCAGCAGCGTAGCGGGAGAGGACTACAATGAGCAGTTCTTC. Its protein is CASSVAGEDYNEQFF.